The source of this T cell receptor beta chain is a study of cytomegalovirus exposure and HLA in healthy donors. Overall study findings and caveats: The study put 150 to 200 TCR beta chains on its list as cytomegalovirus-associated. It was confirmed in vitro that a few of the CMV-associated chains were specific for CMV antigens. Most TCR sequences were seen very rarely across donors, but some public TCRs occurred in many.

About this clone: Its antigen is as yet unknown.

TCRdb's copy holds only in-frame clones and misses some; the assay was immunoSEQ multiplex PCR. The table records fewer than 150,000 clones, 70% to 90% of them present only once. Trimming removed 3 bases at V and 9 bases at J, with 12 bases between. Germline CDR1 and CDR2: MDHEN and SYDVKM. The CDR3 contains 13 residues. The chain uses TRBV28 and TRBJ2-1; D not resolved. The specimen was PBMCs. The origin of this receptor is a woman in her late teens or twenties in good health and CMV-seropositive. CDR3 DNA sequence: TGTGCCAGCAGTTTCCCCTCCGACACTGAGCAGTTCTTC. Encoded protein: CASSFPSDTEQFF.